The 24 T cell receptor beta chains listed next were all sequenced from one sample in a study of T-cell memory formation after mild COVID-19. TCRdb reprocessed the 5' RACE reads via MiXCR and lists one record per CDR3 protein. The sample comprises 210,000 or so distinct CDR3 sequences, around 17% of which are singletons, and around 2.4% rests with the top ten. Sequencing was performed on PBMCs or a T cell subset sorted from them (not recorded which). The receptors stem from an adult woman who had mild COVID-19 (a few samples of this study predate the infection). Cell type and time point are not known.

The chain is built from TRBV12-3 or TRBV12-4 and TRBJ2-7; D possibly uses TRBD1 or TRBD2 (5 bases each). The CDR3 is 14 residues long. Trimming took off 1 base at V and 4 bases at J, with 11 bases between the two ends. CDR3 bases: TGTGCCAGCAGTTTAGGGGGGAACCCTTACGAGCAGTACTTC. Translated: CASSLGGNPYEQYF.

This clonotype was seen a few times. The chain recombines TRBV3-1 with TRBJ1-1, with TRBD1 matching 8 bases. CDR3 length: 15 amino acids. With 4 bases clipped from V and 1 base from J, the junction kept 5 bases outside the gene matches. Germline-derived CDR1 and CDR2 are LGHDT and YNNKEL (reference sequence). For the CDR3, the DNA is TGTGCCAGCAGCCCCCAGGGACAGGCGAACACTGAAGCTTTCTTT. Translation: CASSPQGQANTEAFF.

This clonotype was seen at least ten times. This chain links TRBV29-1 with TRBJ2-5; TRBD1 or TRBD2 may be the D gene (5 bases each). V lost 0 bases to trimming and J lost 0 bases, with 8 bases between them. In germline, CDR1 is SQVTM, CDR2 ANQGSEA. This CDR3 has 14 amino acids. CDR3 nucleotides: TGCAGCGTTGAAGATTGGGGGTACCAAGAGACCCAGTACTTC. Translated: CSVEDWGYQETQYF.

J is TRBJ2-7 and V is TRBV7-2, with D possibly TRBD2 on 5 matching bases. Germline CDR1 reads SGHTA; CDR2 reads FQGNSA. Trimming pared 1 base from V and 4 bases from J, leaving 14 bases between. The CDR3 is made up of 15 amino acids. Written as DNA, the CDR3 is TGTGCCAGCAGCTTAGTCGGAACCACGGGATACGAGCAGTACTTC. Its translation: CASSLVGTTGYEQYF. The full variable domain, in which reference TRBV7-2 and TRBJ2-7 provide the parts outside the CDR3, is GAGVSQSPSNKVTEKGKDVELRCDPISGHTALYWYRQSLGQGLEFLIYFQGNSAPDKSGLPSDRFSAERTGGSVSTLTIQRTQQEDSAVYLCASSLVGTTGYEQYFGPGTRLTVT.

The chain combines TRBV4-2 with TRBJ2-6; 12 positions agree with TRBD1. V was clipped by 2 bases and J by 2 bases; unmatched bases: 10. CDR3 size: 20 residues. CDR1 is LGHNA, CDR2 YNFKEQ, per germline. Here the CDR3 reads CASSQPSGTGGAAGANVLTF. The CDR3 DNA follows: TGTGCCAGCAGCCAACCGAGCGGGACAGGGGGCGCCGCTGGGGCCAACGTCCTGACTTTC.

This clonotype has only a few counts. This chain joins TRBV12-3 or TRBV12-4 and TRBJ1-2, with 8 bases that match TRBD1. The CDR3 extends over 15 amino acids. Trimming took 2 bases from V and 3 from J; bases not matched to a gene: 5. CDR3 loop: CASSLLTGGHYGYTF. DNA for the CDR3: TGTGCCAGCAGTTTATTAACAGGGGGTCACTATGGCTACACCTTC.

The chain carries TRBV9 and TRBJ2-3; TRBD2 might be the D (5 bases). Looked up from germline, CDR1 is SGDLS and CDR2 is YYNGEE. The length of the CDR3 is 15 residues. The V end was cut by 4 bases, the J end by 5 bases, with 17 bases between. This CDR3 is CASSLERAREDTQYF. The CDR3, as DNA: TGTGCCAGCAGCCTCGAGAGGGCCCGGGAAGATACGCAGTATTTT.

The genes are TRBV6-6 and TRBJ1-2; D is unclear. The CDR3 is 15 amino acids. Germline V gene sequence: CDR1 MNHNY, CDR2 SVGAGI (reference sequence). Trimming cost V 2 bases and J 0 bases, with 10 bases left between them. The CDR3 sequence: CASSYGDTTNYGYTF. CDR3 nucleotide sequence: TGTGCCAGCAGTTACGGCGACACGACTAACTATGGCTACACCTTC.

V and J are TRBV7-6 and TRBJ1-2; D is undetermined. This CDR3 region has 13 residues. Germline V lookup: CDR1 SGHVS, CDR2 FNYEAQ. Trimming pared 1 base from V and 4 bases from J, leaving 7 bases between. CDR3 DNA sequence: TGTGCCAGCAGCTTAGACGGGATCTATGGCTACACCTTC. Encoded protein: CASSLDGIYGYTF.

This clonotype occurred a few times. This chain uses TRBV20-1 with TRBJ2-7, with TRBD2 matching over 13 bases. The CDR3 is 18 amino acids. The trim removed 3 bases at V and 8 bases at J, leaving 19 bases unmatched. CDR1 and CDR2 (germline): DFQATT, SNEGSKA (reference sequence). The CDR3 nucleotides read TGCAGTGCTAGTTCTCGGAAGCAGCCGGGACTAGCGGGATTCAAGCAGTACTTC. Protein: CSASSRKQPGLAGFKQYF.

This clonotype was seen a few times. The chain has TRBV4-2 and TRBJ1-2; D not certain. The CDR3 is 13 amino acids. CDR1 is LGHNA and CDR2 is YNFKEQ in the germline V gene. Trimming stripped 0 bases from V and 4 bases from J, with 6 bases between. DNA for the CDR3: TGTGCCAGCAGCCAAGAAAGGATCTATGGCTACACCTTC. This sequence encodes CASSQERIYGYTF.

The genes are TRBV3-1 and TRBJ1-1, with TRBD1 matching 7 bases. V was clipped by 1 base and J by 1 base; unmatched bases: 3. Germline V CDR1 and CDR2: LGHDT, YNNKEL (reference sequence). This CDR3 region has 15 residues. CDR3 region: CASSQVTGRNTEAFF. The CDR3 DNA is TGTGCCAGCAGCCAAGTGACAGGGCGGAACACTGAAGCTTTCTTT.

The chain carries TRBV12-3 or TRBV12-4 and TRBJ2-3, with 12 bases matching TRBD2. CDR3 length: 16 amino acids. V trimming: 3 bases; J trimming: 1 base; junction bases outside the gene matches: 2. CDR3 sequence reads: CASSLLAGGRTDTQYF. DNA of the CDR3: TGTGCCAGCAGTTTGCTAGCGGGAGGGCGCACAGATACGCAGTATTTT.

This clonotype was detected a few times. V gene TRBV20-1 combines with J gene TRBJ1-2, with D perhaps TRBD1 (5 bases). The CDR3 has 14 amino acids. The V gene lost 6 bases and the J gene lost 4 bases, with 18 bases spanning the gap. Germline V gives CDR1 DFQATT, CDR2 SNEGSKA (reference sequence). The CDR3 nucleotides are TGCAGTGCCATGAGTGGTAAGGGGTCCTATGGCTACACCTTC. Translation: CSAMSGKGSYGYTF.

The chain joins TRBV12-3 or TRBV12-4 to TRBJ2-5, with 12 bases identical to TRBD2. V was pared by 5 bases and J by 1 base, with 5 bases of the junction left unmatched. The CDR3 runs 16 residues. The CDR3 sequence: CASSASTSGSQETQYF. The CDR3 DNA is TGTGCCAGCAGTGCCTCGACTAGCGGGAGCCAAGAGACCCAGTACTTC.

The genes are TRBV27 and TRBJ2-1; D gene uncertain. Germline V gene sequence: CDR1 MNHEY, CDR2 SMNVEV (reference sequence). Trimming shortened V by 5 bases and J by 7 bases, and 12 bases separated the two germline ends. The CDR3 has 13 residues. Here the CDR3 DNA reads TGTGCCAGCAGTCGCGAGGCGAATAATGAGCAGTTCTTC. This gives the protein CASSREANNEQFF.

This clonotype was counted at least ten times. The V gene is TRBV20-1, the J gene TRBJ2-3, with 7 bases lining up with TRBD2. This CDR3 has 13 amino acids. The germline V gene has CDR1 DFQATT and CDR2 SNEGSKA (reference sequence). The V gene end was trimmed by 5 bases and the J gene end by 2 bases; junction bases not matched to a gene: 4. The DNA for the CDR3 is TGCAGTGCTCGGGGGAGGGTCACAGATACGCAGTATTTT. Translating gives CSARGRVTDTQYF.

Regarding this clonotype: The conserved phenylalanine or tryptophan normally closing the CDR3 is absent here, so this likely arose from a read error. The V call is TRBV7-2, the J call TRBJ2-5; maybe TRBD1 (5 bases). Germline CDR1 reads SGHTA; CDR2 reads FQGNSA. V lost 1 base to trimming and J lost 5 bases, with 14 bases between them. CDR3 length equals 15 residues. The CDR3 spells CASSLGGRVDETQYS. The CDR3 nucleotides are TGTGCCAGCAGCTTAGGGGGCAGGGTCGACGAGACCCAGTACTCC.

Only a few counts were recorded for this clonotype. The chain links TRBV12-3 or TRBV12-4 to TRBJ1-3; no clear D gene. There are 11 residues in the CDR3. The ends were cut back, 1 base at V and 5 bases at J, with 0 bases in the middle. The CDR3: CASSLGNTIYF. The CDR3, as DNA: TGTGCCAGCAGTTTAGGAAACACCATATATTTT.

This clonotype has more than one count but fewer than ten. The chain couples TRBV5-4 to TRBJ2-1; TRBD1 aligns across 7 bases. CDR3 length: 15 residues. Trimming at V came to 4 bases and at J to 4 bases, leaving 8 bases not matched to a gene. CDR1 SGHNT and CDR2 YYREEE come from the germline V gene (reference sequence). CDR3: CASSPGQRSYNEQFF. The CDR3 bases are TGTGCCAGCAGCCCGGGACAGCGAAGTTACAATGAGCAGTTCTTC.

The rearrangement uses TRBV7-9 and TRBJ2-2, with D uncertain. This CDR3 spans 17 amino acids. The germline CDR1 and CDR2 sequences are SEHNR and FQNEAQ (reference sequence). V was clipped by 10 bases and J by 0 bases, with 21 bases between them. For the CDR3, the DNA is TGTGCCATACCGGTGTGGCAGGCACCCACGAACACCGGGGAGCTGTTTTTT. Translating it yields CAIPVWQAPTNTGELFF. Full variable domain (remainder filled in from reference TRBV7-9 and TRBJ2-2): DTGVSQNPRHKITKRGQNVTFRCDPISEHNRLYWYRQTLGQGPEFLTYFQNEAQLEKSRLLSDRFSAERPKGSFSTLEIQRTEQGDSAMYLCAIPVWQAPTNTGELFFGEGSRLTVL.

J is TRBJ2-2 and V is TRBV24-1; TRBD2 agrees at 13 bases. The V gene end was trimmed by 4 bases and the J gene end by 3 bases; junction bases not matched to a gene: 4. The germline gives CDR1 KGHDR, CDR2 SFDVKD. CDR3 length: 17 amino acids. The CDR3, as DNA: TGTGCCACCAGTGACCCGGGACTAGCGGGGTACACCGGGGAGCTGTTTTTT. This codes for CATSDPGLAGYTGELFF.

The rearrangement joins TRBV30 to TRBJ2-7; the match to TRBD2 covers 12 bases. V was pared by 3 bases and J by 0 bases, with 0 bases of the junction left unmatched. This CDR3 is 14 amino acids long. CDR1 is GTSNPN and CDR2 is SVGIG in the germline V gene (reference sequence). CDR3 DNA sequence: TGTGCCTGGAGGACTAGCGGGAGCTCCTACGAGCAGTACTTC. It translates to CAWRTSGSSYEQYF.

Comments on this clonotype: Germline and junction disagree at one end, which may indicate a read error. The CDR3 DNA sequence: TGTGCCAGCCTTGAGATTCGACAGGGGAGGAGGAATTTT. Its translation is CASLEIRQGRRNF. The chain couples TRBV2 to TRBJ2-3; 8 bases agree with TRBD1. The CDR3 has 13 amino acids. CDR1 and CDR2 from the germline V gene are SNHLY and FYNNEI.